Described below is a single TCR beta chain sequence and its context. Its specificity is unknown. The data belong to a study of cytomegalovirus exposure and HLA in healthy donors. Study-level points and caveats: Earlier analysis found most TCR beta V segments productive about 90% or about 30% of the time.

The V gene's germline CDR1 is MDHEN and CDR2 SYDVKM. The CDR3 has 15 amino acids. V lost 4 bases, J lost 10 bases, and 5 bases stayed unmatched. PCR was performed using 60 Vbeta and 13 Jbeta primers. Measured with immunoSEQ multiplex PCR; TCRdb has only the in-frame clones, and not every one. Its listing shows about 91,000 clones. Material for sequencing was PBMCs. This receptor was taken from a woman aged 25-40 years in good health and CMV-seronegative. The V gene is TRBV28, the J gene TRBJ2-1, with TRBD2 identical over 15 bases. The CDR3 spells CASSWGLAGGGEQFF. The CDR3 nucleotides read TGTGCCAGCAGTTGGGGACTAGCGGGGGGAGGGGAGCAGTTCTTC. Based on the CDR3 plus reference TRBV28 and TRBJ2-1, the full variable domain is DVKVTQSSRYLVKRTGEKVFLECVQDMDHENMFWYRQDPGLGLRLIYFSYDVKMKEKGDIPEGYSVSREKKERFSLILESASTNQTSMYLCASSWGLAGGGEQFFGPGTRLTVL.